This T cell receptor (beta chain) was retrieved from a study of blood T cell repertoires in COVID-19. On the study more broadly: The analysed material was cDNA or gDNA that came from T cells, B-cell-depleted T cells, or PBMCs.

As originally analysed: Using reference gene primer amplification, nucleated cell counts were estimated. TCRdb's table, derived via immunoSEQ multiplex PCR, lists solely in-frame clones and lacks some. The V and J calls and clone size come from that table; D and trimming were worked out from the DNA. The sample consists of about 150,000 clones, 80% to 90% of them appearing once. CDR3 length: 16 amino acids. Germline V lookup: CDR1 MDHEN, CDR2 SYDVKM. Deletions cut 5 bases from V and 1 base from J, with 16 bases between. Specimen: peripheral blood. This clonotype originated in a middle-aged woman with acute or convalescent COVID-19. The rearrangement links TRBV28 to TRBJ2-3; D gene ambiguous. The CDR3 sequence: CASSPERGFGTDTQYF. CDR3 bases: TGTGCCAGCAGTCCAGAGAGAGGATTCGGCACAGATACGCAGTATTTT.